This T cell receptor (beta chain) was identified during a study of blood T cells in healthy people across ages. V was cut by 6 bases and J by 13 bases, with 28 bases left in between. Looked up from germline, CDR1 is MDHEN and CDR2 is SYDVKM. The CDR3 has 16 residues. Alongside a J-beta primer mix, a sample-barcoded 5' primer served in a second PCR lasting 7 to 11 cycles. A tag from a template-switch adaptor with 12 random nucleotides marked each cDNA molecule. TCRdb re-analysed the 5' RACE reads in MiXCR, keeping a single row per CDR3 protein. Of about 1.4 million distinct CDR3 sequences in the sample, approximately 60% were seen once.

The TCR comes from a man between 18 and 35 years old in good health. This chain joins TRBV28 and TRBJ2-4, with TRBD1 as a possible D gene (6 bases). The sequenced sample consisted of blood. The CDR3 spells CASSPKGTPPDRQQYF. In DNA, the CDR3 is TGTGCCAGCAGCCCAAAAGGGACACCTCCAGACCGACAGCAGTACTTC.